These 26 T cell receptor beta chains originate from one sample sequenced in a study of T cell responses to AZD1222 COVID-19 vaccine. The data were produced by immunoSEQ multiplex PCR, yet TCRdb's version contains in-frame clones alone and is incomplete. Of approximately 150,000 clones in the sample, about 87% are singletons; the top ten hold roughly 2%. Sequenced material: peripheral blood, taken on day 0 of AZD1222 vaccination. Receptors were obtained from an adult in good health.

The chain recombines TRBV21-1 with TRBJ1-1; TRBD1 is the table's D call, not checked against the DNA. TRBV21-1 is described as a pseudogene. The CDR3 covers 13 residues. CDR3 region: CASSTGGTTEAFF. CDR3 DNA: TGTGCCAGCAGTACAGGCGGCACTACTGAAGCTTTCTTT.

This chain uses TRBV18 with TRBJ2-3; no clear D. CDR1 is KGHSH, CDR2 LQKENI, per germline. This CDR3 region has 14 residues. Trimming stripped 3 bases from V and 4 bases from J, with 11 bases between. Written as DNA, the CDR3 is TGTGCCAGCTCACCCAGACTTGGGCCAGATACGCAGTATTTT. Residues: CASSPRLGPDTQYF.

The genes are TRBV28 and TRBJ2-3; D is tentatively TRBD1 or TRBD2 (5 bases each). The CDR3 loop spans 14 amino acids. The V gene's germline CDR1 is MDHEN and CDR2 SYDVKM. Trimming removed 1 base from V and 4 bases from J, with 9 bases in between. In DNA, the CDR3 is TGTGCCAGCAGTTTATCCGGGACGGCAGATACGCAGTATTTT. It is translated as CASSLSGTADTQYF.

The CDR3 region is CSVGGASGANVLTF. DNA of the CDR3: TGCAGCGTTGGGGGGGCCTCTGGGGCCAACGTCCTGACTTTC. The genes are TRBV29-1 and TRBJ2-6; possibly TRBD1 or TRBD2 for D (6 bases each). V was cut by 4 bases and J by 0 bases, with 7 bases left in between. There are 14 residues in the CDR3. The V gene's germline CDR1 is SQVTM and CDR2 ANQGSEA.

The rearrangement links TRBV29-1 to TRBJ1-2; D might be TRBD1 (6 bases). The CDR3 sequence is 13 residues long. The germline V gene encodes CDR1 SQVTM and CDR2 ANQGSEA. Trimming cost V 4 bases and J 4 bases, with 13 bases left between them. The CDR3 DNA is TGCAGCGTTGCTGGGTTAGGGGGCTATGGCTACACCTTC. It specifies CSVAGLGGYGYTF. The full variable domain, completed using reference TRBV29-1 and TRBJ1-2, is SAVISQKPSRDICQRGTSLTIQCQVDSQVTMMFWYRQQPGQSLTLIATANQGSEATYESGFVIDKFPISRPNLTFSTLTVSNMSPEDSSIYLCSVAGLGGYGYTFGSGTRLTVV.

This clone was counted once. The chain joins TRBV27 to TRBJ1-3; no definite D call. Germline V gives CDR1 MNHEY, CDR2 SMNVEV (reference sequence). The V end was cut by 1 base, the J end by 1 base, with 8 bases between. This CDR3 has 15 residues. CDR3 DNA: TGTGCCAGCAGTTTATTTGGGCTGTCTGGAAACACCATATATTTT. This sequence encodes CASSLFGLSGNTIYF.

The CDR3 nucleotides are TGTGCCAGCAGTATCGACAGGGAAACTGAAGCTTTCTTT. Translation: CASSIDRETEAFF. The chain employs TRBV7-3 and TRBJ1-1, with TRBD1 matching over 7 bases. V shed 6 bases, J shed 5 bases, and the junction held 6 bases outside the gene matches. Per the germline V gene, CDR1 is SGHTA and CDR2 is FQGTGA. The CDR3 covers 13 residues.

This clone was seen a single time. Here the CDR3 reads CSGTVGGGYGYTF. The CDR3 DNA is TGCAGCGGTACAGTCGGGGGCGGGTATGGCTACACCTTC. The chain recombines TRBV29-1 with TRBJ1-2, with D possibly matching TRBD1 (6 bases). Germline assignment: CDR1 SQVTM and CDR2 ANQGSEA. V was cut by 7 bases and J by 5 bases, with 17 bases left in between. This CDR3 is built from 13 residues.

The CDR3 sequence is CASSRLTQGHSGNTIYF. CDR3 coding DNA: TGTGCCAGCAGCCGACTAACACAGGGGCACTCTGGAAACACCATATATTTT. The V gene is TRBV6-6, the J gene TRBJ1-3; TRBD1 aligns across 7 bases. The CDR3 sequence is 17 residues long. Trimming cost V 6 bases and J 0 bases; bases outside gene matches: 11. CDR1 and CDR2 from the germline V gene are MNHNY and SVGAGI (reference sequence).

The chain joins TRBV7-8 to TRBJ2-1; 8 bases line up with TRBD2. V trimming: 5 bases; J trimming: 5 bases; junction bases outside the gene matches: 11. The CDR3 spans 16 residues. Germline CDR1 SGHVS, CDR2 FQNEAQ. CDR3 loop: CASSPLSGSGNNEQFF. CDR3 DNA sequence: TGTGCCAGCAGCCCCCTCAGCGGGAGTGGGAACAATGAGCAGTTCTTC.

The chain combines TRBV20-1 with TRBJ1-4; 9 nucleotides line up with TRBD1. The germline gives CDR1 DFQATT, CDR2 SNEGSKA (reference sequence). The V and J ends lost 3 bases and 15 bases, in that order; junction bases with no gene match: 2. The CDR3 spans 10 residues. The DNA for the CDR3 is TGCAGTGCTAGCGGGACAGGGTTGTTTTTT. It codes for CSASGTGLFF.

The chain has TRBV18 and TRBJ1-1; D may be TRBD1 (5 bases). Trimming took off 6 bases at V and 1 base at J, with 9 bases between the two ends. The CDR3 is 13 residues long. From germline, CDR1 is KGHSH and CDR2 LQKENI. The CDR3 DNA reads as TGTGCCAGCTCGTCCGGGGGGAACACTGAAGCTTTCTTT. Its translation: CASSSGGNTEAFF.

V usage is TRBV18 and J usage is TRBJ1-3, with D possibly TRBD1 on 6 matching bases. The CDR3 length is 15 residues. Germline V gene lookup returns CDR1 KGHSH and CDR2 LQKENI. The germline V and J ends were trimmed by 5 bases and 5 bases, with 16 bases remaining between them. CDR3 amino acids: CASSYDKDSRNTIYF. The CDR3 coding sequence is TGTGCCAGCTCATACGATAAGGACAGCCGAAACACCATATATTTT.

CDR3 coding DNA: TGTGCCAGTAGAGGGCAGGCCCTCTATCAGCCCCAGCATTTT. Protein: CASRGQALYQPQHF. This sequence joins TRBV19 and TRBJ1-5; unclear D gene. V lost 6 bases, J lost 5 bases, and 14 bases lay in between. This CDR3 is 14 amino acids long. Germline CDR1 reads LNHDA; CDR2 reads SQIVND (reference sequence).

This chain connects TRBV5-1 to TRBJ1-2, with 10 nucleotides matching TRBD1. The V segment lost 2 bases and the J segment 10 bases; nucleotides outside the gene matches: 5. Germline V CDR1 and CDR2: SGHRS, YFSETQ. This CDR3 is built from 13 residues. The CDR3 loop is CASSLGDRGNYTF. In DNA, the CDR3 is TGCGCCAGCAGCTTAGGGGACAGGGGTAACTACACCTTC. The full variable domain, with the rest looked up from reference TRBV5-1 and TRBJ1-2, is KAGVTQTPRYLIKTRGQQVTLSCSPISGHRSVSWYQQTPGQGLQFLFEYFSETQRNKGNFPGRFSGRQFSNSRSEMNVSTLELGDSALYLCASSLGDRGNYTFGSGTRLTVV.

The count of this clone is one. V gene TRBV27 combines with J gene TRBJ2-2, with 8 bases lining up with TRBD2. The junction had 16 bases not matched to a gene; V was cut back by 3 bases and J by 7 bases. CDR1 and CDR2 (germline): MNHEY, SMNVEV (reference sequence). The length of the CDR3 is 18 residues. CDR3 in amino acids: CASSFILQSGSHGGELFF. The CDR3 coding sequence is TGTGCCAGCAGTTTTATTCTCCAGAGCGGGAGCCATGGCGGGGAGCTGTTTTTT.

The chain couples TRBV7-9 to TRBJ1-2; 8 bases align to TRBD1. The V segment lost 5 bases and the J segment 0 bases; nucleotides outside the gene matches: 17. Germline values: CDR1 SEHNR, CDR2 FQNEAQ (reference sequence). There are 19 residues in the CDR3. This chain's CDR3 is CASSPSTGATTLPNYGYTF. Written as DNA, the CDR3 is TGTGCCAGCAGCCCCTCGACAGGGGCGACGACTTTGCCTAACTATGGCTACACCTTC.

V and J are TRBV4-3 and TRBJ1-1; D gene ambiguous. Germline loops: CDR1 LGHNA, CDR2 YSLEER. V lost 0 bases to trimming and J lost 4 bases, with 6 bases between them. There are 13 residues in the CDR3. The CDR3 DNA sequence: TGCGCCAGCAGCCAAGATTCTTTCACTGAAGCTTTCTTT. It translates to CASSQDSFTEAFF.

CDR3 nucleotide sequence: TGTGCCAGCAGTTCCCGGACTAGCGGGAGGGTAAGCTCCTACAATGAGCAGTTCTTC. It specifies CASSSRTSGRVSSYNEQFF. The chain couples TRBV6-2 or TRBV6-3 to TRBJ2-1, with 15 bases lining up with TRBD2. This CDR3 contains 19 residues. V dropped 4 bases and J dropped 0; count of bases not matched to a gene: 7. Germline CDR1 and CDR2: MNHEY and SVGEGT.

This clone was counted a single time. The chain carries TRBV5-1 and TRBJ1-1; D is unresolved. The CDR3 extends over 13 amino acids. The germline V gene encodes CDR1 SGHRS and CDR2 YFSETQ. V lost 3 bases and J lost 4, with 10 bases in between. The CDR3 DNA follows: TGCGCCAGCAGCTCGCAAAGGGTCACTGAAGCTTTCTTT. Its protein is CASSSQRVTEAFF.

This clone was observed once. The chain combines TRBV13 with TRBJ2-1; D gene uncertain. Germline values: CDR1 PRHDT, CDR2 FYEKMQ (reference sequence). The germline V and J ends were trimmed by 5 bases and 5 bases, with 16 bases remaining between them. CDR3 length: 15 amino acids. This chain's CDR3 is CASSHRRPGHNEQFF. The DNA for the CDR3 is TGTGCCAGCAGCCACAGACGGCCTGGGCACAATGAGCAGTTCTTC.

The rearrangement joins TRBV6-5 to TRBJ2-7, with TRBD1 matching over 9 bases. Germline CDR1 is MNHEY and CDR2 is SVGAGI. The CDR3 is 14 amino acids. V gave up 6 bases and J gave up 2 bases; unmatched junction bases: 5. The CDR3 coding sequence is TGTGCCAGCAGCTCGGACAGGGGACCCTACGAGCAGTACTTC. It is translated as CASSSDRGPYEQYF.

J is TRBJ2-7 and V is TRBV6-5; TRBD1 aligns across 8 bases. The CDR3 runs to 14 residues. The V gene end was trimmed by 6 bases and the J gene end by 2 bases; junction bases not matched to a gene: 6. Germline CDR1 is MNHEY and CDR2 is SVGAGI. The CDR3 here is CASRPPGQAYEQYF. CDR3 DNA sequence: TGTGCCAGCAGACCACCGGGACAGGCCTACGAGCAGTACTTC.

The CDR3 DNA sequence: TGTGCCAGCCAGATTGGGGATACGCAGTATTTT. It is translated as CASQIGDTQYF. V and J are TRBV12-3 or TRBV12-4 and TRBJ2-3; D is undetermined. There are 11 residues in the CDR3. Trimming cost V 8 bases and J 6 bases, with 9 bases left between them.

The table lists this clone with a few counts. This sequence joins TRBV19 and TRBJ2-2, with D possibly called TRBD1 or TRBD2 (7 bases each). CDR3 size: 16 residues. Germline V lookup: CDR1 LNHDA, CDR2 SQIVND (reference sequence). V was pared by 1 base and J by 3 bases, with 12 bases between. The CDR3: CASSIAGGGYTGELFF. The CDR3, as DNA: TGTGCCAGTAGTATAGCAGGGGGAGGGTACACCGGGGAGCTGTTTTTT.

The table lists this clone with a few counts. The CDR3 is CASRPDTSREKLFF. For the CDR3, the DNA is TGTGCCAGCAGGCCCGACACTTCCAGGGAAAAACTGTTTTTT. The chain joins TRBV6-5 to TRBJ1-4, with D unresolved. The germline gives CDR1 MNHEY, CDR2 SVGAGI. Deletions cut 6 bases from V and 8 bases from J, with 16 bases between. The CDR3 length is 14 residues.